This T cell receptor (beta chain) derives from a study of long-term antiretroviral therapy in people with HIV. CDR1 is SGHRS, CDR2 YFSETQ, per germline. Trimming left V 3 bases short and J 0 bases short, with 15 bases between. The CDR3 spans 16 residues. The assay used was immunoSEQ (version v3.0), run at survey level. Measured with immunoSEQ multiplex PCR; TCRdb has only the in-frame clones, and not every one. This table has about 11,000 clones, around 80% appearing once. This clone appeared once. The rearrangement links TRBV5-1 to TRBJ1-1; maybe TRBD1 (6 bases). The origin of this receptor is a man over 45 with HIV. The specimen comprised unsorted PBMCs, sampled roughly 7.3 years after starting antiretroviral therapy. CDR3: CASSSKPGQLNTEAFF. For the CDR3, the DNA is TGCGCCAGCAGCTCGAAGCCCGGACAGTTGAACACTGAAGCTTTCTTT.